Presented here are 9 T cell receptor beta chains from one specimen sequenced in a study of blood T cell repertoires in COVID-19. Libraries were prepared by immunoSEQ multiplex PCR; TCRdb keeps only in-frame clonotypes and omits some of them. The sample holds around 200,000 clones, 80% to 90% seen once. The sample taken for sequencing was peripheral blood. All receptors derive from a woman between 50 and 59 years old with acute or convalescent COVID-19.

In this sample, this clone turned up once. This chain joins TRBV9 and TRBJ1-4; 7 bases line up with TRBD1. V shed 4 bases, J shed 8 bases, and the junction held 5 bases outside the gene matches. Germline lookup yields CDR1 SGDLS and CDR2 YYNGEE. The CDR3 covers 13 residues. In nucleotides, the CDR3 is TGTGCCAGCAGCACCCCAGGGGGGGAAAAACTGTTTTTT. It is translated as CASSTPGGEKLFF.

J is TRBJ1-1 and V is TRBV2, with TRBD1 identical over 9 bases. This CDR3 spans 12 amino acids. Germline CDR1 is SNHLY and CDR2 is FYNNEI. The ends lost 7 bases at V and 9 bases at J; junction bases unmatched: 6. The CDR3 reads CASTWTGDKAFF. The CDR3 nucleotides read TGTGCCAGCACCTGGACAGGGGACAAAGCTTTCTTT.

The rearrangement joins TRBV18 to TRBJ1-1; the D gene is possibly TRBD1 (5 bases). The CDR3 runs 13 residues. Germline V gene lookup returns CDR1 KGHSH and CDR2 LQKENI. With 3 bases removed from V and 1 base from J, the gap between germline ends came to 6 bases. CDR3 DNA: TGTGCCAGCTCACCGGGGGGGAACACTGAAGCTTTCTTT. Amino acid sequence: CASSPGGNTEAFF.

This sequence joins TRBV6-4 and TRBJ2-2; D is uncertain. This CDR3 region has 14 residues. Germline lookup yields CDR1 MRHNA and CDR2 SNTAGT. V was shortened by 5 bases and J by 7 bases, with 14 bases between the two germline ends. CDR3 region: CASSPLQAGGELFF. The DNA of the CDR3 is TGTGCCAGCAGTCCTCTCCAGGCCGGCGGGGAGCTGTTTTTT.

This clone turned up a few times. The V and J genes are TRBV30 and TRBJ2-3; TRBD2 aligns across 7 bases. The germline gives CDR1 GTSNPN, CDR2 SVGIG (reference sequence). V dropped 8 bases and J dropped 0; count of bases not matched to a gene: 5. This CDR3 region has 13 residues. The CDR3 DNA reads TGTGCCGCCGGGACTATTAGCACAGATACGCAGTATTTT. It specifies CAAGTISTDTQYF. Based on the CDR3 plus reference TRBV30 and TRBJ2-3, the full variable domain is SQTIHQWPATLVQPVGSPLSLECTVEGTSNPNLYWYRQAAGRGLQLLFYSVGIGQISSEVPQNLSASRPQDRQFILSSKKLLLSDSGFYLCAAGTISTDTQYFGPGTRLTVL.

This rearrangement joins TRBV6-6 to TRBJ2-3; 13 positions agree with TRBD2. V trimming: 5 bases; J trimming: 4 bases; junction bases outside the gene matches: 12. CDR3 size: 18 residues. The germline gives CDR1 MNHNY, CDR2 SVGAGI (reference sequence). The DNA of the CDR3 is TGTGCCAGCAGTCGCACTAGCGGGAGGGCCGGTTCTGCAGATACGCAGTATTTT. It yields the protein CASSRTSGRAGSADTQYF.

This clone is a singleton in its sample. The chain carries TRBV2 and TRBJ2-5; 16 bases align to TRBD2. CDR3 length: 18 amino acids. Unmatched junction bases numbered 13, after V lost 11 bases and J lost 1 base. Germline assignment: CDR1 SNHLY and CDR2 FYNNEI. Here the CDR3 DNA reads TGTGCCGCAGAGCGACCGGGACTAGCGGGAGGGACCCAAGAGACCCAGTACTTC. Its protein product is CAAERPGLAGGTQETQYF.

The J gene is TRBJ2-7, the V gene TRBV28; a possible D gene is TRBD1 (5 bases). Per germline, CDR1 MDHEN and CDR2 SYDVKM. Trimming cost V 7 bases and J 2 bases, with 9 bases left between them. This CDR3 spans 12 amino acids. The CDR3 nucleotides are TGTGCCAGCAAGGACACGACCTACGAGCAGTACTTC. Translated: CASKDTTYEQYF.

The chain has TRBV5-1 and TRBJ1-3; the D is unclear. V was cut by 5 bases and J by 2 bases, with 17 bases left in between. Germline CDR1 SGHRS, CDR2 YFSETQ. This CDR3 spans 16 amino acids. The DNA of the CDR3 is TGCGCCAGCAGTTCTACTCTTCGGGGAACTGGAAACACCATATATTTT. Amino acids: CASSSTLRGTGNTIYF.